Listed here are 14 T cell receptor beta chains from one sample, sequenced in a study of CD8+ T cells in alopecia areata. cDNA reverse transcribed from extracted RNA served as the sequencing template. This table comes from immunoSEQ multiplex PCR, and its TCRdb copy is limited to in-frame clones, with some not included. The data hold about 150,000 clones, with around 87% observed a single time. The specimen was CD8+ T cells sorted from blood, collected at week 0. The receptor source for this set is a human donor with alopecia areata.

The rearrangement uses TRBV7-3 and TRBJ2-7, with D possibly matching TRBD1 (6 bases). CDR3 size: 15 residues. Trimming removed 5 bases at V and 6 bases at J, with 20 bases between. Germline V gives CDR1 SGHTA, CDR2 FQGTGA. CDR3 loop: CASSLPGAGVGEQYF. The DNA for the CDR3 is TGTGCCAGCAGCCTTCCGGGCGCAGGGGTGGGCGAGCAGTACTTC. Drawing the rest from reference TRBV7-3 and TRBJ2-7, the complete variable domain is GAGVSQTPSNKVTEKGKYVELRCDPISGHTALYWYRQSLGQGPEFLIYFQGTGAADDSGLPNDRFFAVRPEGSVSTLKIQRTERGDSAVYLCASSLPGAGVGEQYFGPGTRLTVT.

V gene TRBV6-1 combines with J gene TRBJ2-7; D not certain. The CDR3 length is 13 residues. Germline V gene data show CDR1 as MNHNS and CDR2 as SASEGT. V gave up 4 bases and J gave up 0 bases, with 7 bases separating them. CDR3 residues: CASSGTDSYEQYF. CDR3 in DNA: TGTGCCAGCAGTGGAACAGACTCCTACGAGCAGTACTTC.

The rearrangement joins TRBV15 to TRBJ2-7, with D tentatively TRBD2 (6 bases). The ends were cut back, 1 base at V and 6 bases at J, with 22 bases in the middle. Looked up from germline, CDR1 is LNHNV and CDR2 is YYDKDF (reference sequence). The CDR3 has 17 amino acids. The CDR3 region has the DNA TGTGCCACCAGCAGAGTTACAGGTGGACGCGGGACCACCGAGCAGTACTTC. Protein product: CATSRVTGGRGTTEQYF.

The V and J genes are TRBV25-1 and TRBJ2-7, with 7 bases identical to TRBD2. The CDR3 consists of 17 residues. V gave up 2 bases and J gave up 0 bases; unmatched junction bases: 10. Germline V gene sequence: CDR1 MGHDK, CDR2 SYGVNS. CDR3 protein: CASSEMGVGGSSYEQYF. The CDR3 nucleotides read TGTGCCAGCAGTGAAATGGGGGTTGGCGGGAGCTCCTACGAGCAGTACTTC.

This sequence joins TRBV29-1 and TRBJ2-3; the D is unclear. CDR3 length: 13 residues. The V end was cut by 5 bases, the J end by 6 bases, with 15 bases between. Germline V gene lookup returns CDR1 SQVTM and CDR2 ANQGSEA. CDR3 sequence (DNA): TGCAGCGTTCCTCCGACTCGGACCGATACGCAGTATTTT. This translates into CSVPPTRTDTQYF.

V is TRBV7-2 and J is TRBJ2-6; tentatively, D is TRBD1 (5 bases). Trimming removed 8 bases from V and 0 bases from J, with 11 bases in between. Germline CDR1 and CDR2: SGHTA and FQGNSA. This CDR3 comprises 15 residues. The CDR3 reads CASGRAPSGANVLTF. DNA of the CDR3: TGTGCCAGCGGCAGGGCCCCCTCTGGGGCCAACGTCCTGACTTTC.

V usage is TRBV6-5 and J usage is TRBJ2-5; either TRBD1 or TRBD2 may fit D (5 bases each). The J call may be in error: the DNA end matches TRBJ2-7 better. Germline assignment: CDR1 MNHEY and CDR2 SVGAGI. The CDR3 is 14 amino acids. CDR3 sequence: CASSYYGGSYEQYF. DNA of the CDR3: TGTGCCAGCAGTTATTATGGGGGCTCCTACGAGCAGTACTTC.

The CDR3 DNA is TGCAGCGTCCCCCGACTAGCGGATAGCACAGATACGCAGTATTTT. This gives the protein CSVPRLADSTDTQYF. The rearrangement links TRBV29-1 to TRBJ2-3; 9 nucleotides align to TRBD2. The CDR3 totals 15 residues. Germline loops: CDR1 SQVTM, CDR2 ANQGSEA. J lost 0 bases, V lost 6 bases, and 7 bases had no gene match.

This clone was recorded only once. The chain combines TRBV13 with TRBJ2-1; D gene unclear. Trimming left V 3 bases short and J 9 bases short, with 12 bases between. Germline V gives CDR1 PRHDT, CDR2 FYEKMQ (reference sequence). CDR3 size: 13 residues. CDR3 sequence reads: CASSFPSEGEQFF. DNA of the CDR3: TGTGCCAGCAGCTTCCCTAGTGAAGGTGAGCAGTTCTTC.

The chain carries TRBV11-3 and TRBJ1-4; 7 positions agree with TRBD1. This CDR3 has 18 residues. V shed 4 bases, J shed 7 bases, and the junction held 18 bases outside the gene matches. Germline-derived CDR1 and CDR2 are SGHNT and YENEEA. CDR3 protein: CASSSAPDRARVGEKLFF. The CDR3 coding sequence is TGTGCCAGCAGCTCAGCCCCTGACAGGGCGAGGGTTGGTGAAAAACTGTTTTTT.

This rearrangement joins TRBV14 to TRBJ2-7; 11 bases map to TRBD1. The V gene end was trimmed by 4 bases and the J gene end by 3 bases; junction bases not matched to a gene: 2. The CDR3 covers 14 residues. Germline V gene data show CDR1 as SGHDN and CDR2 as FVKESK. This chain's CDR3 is CASSPGTGGYEQYF. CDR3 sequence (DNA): TGTGCCAGCAGCCCCGGGACAGGGGGCTACGAGCAGTACTTC. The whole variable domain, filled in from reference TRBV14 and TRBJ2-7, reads EAGVTQFPSHSVIEKGQTVTLRCDPISGHDNLYWYRRVMGKEIKFLLHFVKESKQDESGMPNNRFLAERTGGTYSTLKVQPAELEDSGVYFCASSPGTGGYEQYFGPGTRLTVT.

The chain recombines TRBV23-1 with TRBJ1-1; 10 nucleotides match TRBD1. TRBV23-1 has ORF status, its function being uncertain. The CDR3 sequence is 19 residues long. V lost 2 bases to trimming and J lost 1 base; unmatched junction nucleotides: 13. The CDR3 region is CASSQPSRDRGETNTEAFF. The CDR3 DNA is TGCGCCAGCAGTCAACCAAGCCGGGACAGGGGCGAGACGAACACTGAAGCTTTCTTT.

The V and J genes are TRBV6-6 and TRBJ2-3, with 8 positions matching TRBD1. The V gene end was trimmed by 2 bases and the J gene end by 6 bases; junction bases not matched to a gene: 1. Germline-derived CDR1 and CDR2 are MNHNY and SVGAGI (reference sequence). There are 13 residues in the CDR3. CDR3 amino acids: CASSYRDRDTQYF. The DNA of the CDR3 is TGTGCCAGCAGTTACCGGGACAGGGATACGCAGTATTTT.

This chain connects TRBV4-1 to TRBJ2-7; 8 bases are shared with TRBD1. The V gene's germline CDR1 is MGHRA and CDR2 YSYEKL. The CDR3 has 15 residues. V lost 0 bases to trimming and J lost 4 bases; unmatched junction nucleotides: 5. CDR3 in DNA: TGCGCCAGCAGCCAAGAAAACAGGGGGAAATACGAGCAGTACTTC. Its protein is CASSQENRGKYEQYF.